This note documents a single TCR beta chain sequence. This sample was taken from a study of OX40 agonist ivuxolimab in advanced cancers. Whole-study context: Those treated in dose escalation had hepatocellular carcinoma, melanoma, renal cell cancer or head and neck cancer.

Data came from immunoSEQ multiplex PCR; TCRdb stores just in-frame clones and leaves some out. Of roughly 86,000 clones listed, just under 90% are singletons. Per germline, CDR1 SGHDN and CDR2 FVKESK. CDR3 length: 18 amino acids. Trimming left V 5 bases short and J 3 bases short, with 24 bases between. The genes are TRBV14 and TRBJ2-3; D is perhaps TRBD1 (5 bases). This sequence was found in an adult with an advanced solid tumor such as melanoma, head and neck, liver or kidney cancer. Sequencing was performed on CD4+ or CD8+ T cells sorted from blood, taken in a trial of the OX40 agonist ivuxolimab. The DNA for the CDR3 is TGTGCCAGCAGCACCCGACAGACCCTCAGTGCCTCGACAGATACGCAGTATTTT. Translation: CASSTRQTLSASTDTQYF.